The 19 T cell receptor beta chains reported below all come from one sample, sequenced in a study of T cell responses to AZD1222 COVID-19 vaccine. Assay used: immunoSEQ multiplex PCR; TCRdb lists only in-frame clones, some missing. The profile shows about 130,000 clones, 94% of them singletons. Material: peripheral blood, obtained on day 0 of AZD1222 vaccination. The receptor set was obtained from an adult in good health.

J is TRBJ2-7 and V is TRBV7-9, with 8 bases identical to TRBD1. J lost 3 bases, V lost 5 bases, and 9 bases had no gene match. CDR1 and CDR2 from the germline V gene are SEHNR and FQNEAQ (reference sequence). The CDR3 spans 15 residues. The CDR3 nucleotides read TGTGCCAGCAGCCGCACCGGGACAGGCGACTACGAGCAGTACTTC. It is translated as CASSRTGTGDYEQYF.

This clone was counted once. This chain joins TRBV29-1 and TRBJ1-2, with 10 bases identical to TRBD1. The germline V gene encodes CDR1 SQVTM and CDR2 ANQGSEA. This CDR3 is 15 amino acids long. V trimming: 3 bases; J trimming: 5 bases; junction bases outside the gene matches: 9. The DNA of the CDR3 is TGCAGCGTTGATGGGTTGACAGGGGGCGTTTATGGCTACACCTTC. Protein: CSVDGLTGGVYGYTF.

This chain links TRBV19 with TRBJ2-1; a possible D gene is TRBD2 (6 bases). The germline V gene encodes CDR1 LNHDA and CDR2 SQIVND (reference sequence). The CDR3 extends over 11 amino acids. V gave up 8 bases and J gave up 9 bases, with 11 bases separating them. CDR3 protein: CASSSSVEQFF. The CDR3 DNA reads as TGTGCCAGTTCTTCTAGCGTTGAGCAGTTCTTC.

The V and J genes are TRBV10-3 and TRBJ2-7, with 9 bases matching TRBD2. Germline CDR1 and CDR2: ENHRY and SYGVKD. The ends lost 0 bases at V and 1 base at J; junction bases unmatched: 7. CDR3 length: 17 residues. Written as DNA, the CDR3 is TGTGCCATCAGTGAGTCTAGCGGGGGAGCGGGGTCCTACGAGCAGTACTTC. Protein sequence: CAISESSGGAGSYEQYF.

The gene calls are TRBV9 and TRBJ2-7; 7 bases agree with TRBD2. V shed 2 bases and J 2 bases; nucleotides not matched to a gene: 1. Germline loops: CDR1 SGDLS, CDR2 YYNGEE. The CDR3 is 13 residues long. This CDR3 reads CASSVGLAYEQYF. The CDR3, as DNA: TGTGCCAGCAGCGTCGGACTAGCCTACGAGCAGTACTTC.

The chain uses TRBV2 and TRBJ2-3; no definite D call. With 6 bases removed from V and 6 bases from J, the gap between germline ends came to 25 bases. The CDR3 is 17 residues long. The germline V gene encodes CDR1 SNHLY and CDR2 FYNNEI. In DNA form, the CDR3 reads TGTGCCAGCAGGCCCCTACTGGCGGAACCTTCTAGGGATACGCAGTATTTT. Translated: CASRPLLAEPSRDTQYF.

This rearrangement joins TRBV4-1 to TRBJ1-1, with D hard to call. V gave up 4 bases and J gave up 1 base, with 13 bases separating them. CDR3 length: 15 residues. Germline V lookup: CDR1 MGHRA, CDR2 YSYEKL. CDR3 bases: TGCGCCAGCAGCCCCTTCGGCAGTAAGAACACTGAAGCTTTCTTT. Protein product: CASSPFGSKNTEAFF.

The CDR3 DNA reads as TGTGCCAGCTCACCACCGACTAGCGGGCGATCCTACAATGAGCAGTTCTTC. It codes for CASSPPTSGRSYNEQFF. The chain recombines TRBV18 with TRBJ2-1, with 10 bases aligning to TRBD2. Trimming removed 0 bases from V and 1 base from J; junction bases left unmatched: 3. The CDR3 contains 17 residues. CDR1 KGHSH and CDR2 LQKENI come from the germline V gene.

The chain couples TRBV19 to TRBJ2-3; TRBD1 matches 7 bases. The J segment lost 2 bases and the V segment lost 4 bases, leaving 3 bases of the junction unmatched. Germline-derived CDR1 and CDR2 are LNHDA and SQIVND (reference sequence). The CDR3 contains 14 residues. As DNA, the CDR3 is TGTGCCAGTAGTAAAACAGGGGACACAGATACGCAGTATTTT. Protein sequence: CASSKTGDTDTQYF.

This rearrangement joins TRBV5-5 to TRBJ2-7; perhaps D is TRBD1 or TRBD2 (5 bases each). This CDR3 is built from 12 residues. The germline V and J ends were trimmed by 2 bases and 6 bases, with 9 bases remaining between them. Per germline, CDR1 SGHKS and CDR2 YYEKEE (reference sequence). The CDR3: CASSFYGGEQYF. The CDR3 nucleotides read TGTGCCAGCAGCTTCTATGGGGGCGAGCAGTACTTC.

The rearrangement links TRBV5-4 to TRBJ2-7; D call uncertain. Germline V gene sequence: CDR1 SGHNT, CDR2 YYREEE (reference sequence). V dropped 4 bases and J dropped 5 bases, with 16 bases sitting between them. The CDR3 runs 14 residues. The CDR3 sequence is CASSPELGVNEQYF. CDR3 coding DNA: TGTGCCAGCAGCCCGGAGCTGGGTGTCAACGAGCAGTACTTC.

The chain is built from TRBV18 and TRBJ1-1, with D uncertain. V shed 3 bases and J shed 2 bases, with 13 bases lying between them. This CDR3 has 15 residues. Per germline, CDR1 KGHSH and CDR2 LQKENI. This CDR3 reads CASSPPGGVNTEAFF. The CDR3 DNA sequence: TGTGCCAGCTCACCTCCCGGCGGAGTTAACACTGAAGCTTTCTTT.

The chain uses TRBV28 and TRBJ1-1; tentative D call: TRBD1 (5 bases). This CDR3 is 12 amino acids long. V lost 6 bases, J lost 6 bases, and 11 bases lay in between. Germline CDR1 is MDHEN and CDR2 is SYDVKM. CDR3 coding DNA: TGTGCCAGCAGAGCAGGGATCGCTGAAGCTTTCTTT. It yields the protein CASRAGIAEAFF. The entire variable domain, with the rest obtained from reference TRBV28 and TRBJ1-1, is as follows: DVKVTQSSRYLVKRTGEKVFLECVQDMDHENMFWYRQDPGLGLRLIYFSYDVKMKEKGDIPEGYSVSREKKERFSLILESASTNQTSMYLCASRAGIAEAFFGQGTRLTVV.

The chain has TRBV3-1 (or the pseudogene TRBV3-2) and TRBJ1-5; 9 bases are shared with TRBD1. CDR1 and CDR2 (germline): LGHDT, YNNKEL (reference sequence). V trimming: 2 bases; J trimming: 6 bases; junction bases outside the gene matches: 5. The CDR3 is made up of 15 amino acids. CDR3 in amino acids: CASSQRQGVGQPQHF. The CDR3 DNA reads TGTGCCAGCAGCCAACGACAGGGGGTGGGTCAGCCCCAGCATTTT.

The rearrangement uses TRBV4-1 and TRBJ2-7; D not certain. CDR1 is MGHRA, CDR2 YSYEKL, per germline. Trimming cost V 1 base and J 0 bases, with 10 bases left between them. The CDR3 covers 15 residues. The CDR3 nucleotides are TGCGCCAGCAGCCAAGGACGGACGGACTCCTACGAGCAGTACTTC. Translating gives CASSQGRTDSYEQYF.

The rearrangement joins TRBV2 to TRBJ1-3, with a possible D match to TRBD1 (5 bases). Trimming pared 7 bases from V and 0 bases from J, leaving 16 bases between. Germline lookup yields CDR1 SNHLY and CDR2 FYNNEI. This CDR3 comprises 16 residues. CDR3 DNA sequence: TGTGCCAGCACCCCGGACATCGGCAACTCTGGAAACACCATATATTTT. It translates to CASTPDIGNSGNTIYF.

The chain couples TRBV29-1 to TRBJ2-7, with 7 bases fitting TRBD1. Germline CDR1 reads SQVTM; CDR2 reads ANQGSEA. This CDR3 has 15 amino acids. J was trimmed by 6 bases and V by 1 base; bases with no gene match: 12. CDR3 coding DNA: TGCAGCGTTGAAGCGGCGGGTTTGACAGGGCTCGAGCAGTACTTC. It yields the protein CSVEAAGLTGLEQYF.

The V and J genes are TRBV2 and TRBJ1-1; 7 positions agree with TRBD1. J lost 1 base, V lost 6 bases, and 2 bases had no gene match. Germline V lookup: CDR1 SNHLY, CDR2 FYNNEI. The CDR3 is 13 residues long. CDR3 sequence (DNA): TGTGCCAGCAGCGACAGGGAGAACACTGAAGCTTTCTTT. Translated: CASSDRENTEAFF.

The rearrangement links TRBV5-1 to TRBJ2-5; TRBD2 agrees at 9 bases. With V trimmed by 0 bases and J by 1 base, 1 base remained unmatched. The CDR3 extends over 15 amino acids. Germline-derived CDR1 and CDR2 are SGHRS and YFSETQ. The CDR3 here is CASSLVAGAQETQYF. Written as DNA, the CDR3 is TGCGCCAGCAGCTTGGTAGCGGGAGCCCAAGAGACCCAGTACTTC.